What follows are 14 T cell receptor beta chains derived from one specimen sequenced in a study of graft-versus-host responses after intestinal transplantation. Clones were sequenced by immunoSEQ multiplex PCR, and TCRdb holds only the in-frame ones, with some missing. The data contain about 120,000 clones, about 95% of them seen just once; the ten biggest clones take up over 2.5%. Their antigen targets remain unknown. This sample comprised unstimulated CD8+ T cells sorted from spleen or lymph node cells, obtained before intestinal transplant. The receptors come from a human donor who received an intestinal transplant.

The chain is built from TRBV2 and TRBJ2-5; 14 bases line up with TRBD2. The CDR3 is 15 residues long. Germline CDR1 SNHLY, CDR2 FYNNEI. Trimming took 5 bases from V and 4 from J; bases not matched to a gene: 3. DNA of the CDR3: TGTGCCAGCAGTCAGGGACTAGCGGGAGTAGAGACCCAGTACTTC. Its protein is CASSQGLAGVETQYF.

The chain recombines TRBV7-8 with TRBJ2-7, with a weak D call TRBD1 (5 bases). The CDR3 totals 13 residues. V shed 2 bases and J shed 1 base, with 6 bases lying between them. Germline lookup yields CDR1 SGHVS and CDR2 FQNEAQ. CDR3 nucleotide sequence: TGTGCCAGCAGCTTAAGACAGTCCTACGAGCAGTACTTC. It yields the protein CASSLRQSYEQYF.

The chain carries TRBV27 and TRBJ1-1, with 9 bases that match TRBD1. CDR1 and CDR2 from the germline V gene are MNHEY and SMNVEV (reference sequence). V was pared by 2 bases and J by 5 bases, with 3 bases of the junction left unmatched. The CDR3 sequence is 14 residues long. Written as DNA, the CDR3 is TGTGCCAGCAGTTTAACAGGGGGCTTTACTGAAGCTTTCTTT. This encodes CASSLTGGFTEAFF.

The chain employs TRBV15 and TRBJ2-7; TRBD1 matches at 7 bases. Trimming at V came to 0 bases and at J to 6 bases, leaving 11 bases not matched to a gene. Per germline, CDR1 LNHNV and CDR2 YYDKDF (reference sequence). The CDR3 consists of 16 residues. DNA of the CDR3: TGTGCCACCAGCAGAGAACGGAGACAGGGCACTACCGAGCAGTACTTC. This translates into CATSRERRQGTTEQYF.

DNA for the CDR3: TGTGCCAGCAGCGGGTCGGTTCGCGAGACCCAGTACTTC. Protein product: CASSGSVRETQYF. The chain has TRBV5-6 and TRBJ2-5; D is undetermined. Germline-derived CDR1 and CDR2 are SGHDT and YYEEEE. The ends were cut back, 4 bases at V and 5 bases at J, with 12 bases in the middle. The CDR3 has 13 amino acids. Full variable domain (remainder filled in from reference TRBV5-6 and TRBJ2-5): DAGVTQSPTHLIKTRGQQVTLRCSPKSGHDTVSWYQQALGQGPQFIFQYYEEEERQRGNFPDRFSGHQFPNYSSELNVNALLLGDSALYLCASSGSVRETQYFGPGTRLLVL.

The rearrangement links TRBV28 to TRBJ1-1; D unclear. The CDR3 totals 17 residues. Trimming left V 2 bases short and J 3 bases short, with 19 bases between. CDR1 MDHEN and CDR2 SYDVKM come from the germline V gene. Written as DNA, the CDR3 is TGTGCCAGCAGTTTAGAGGGAGAGGTGTACGGGGACACTGAAGCTTTCTTT. This sequence encodes CASSLEGEVYGDTEAFF. The full variable domain, in which reference TRBV28 and TRBJ1-1 provide the parts outside the CDR3, is DVKVTQSSRYLVKRTGEKVFLECVQDMDHENMFWYRQDPGLGLRLIYFSYDVKMKEKGDIPEGYSVSREKKERFSLILESASTNQTSMYLCASSLEGEVYGDTEAFFGQGTRLTVV.

The chain joins TRBV6-1 to TRBJ2-7; no clear D. Trimming took off 4 bases at V and 2 bases at J, with 9 bases between the two ends. The CDR3 totals 13 residues. Germline assignment: CDR1 MNHNS and CDR2 SASEGT. The CDR3 nucleotides are TGTGCCAGCAGTGCGCACAGACCCTACGAGCAGTACTTC. Translation gives CASSAHRPYEQYF.

CDR3 in DNA: TGTGCCAGCAGCCCCCGTGGGAGTGGTTACGAGCAGTACTTC. The encoded protein is CASSPRGSGYEQYF. J is TRBJ2-7 and V is TRBV9; possibly TRBD2 for D (5 bases). Germline V gene data show CDR1 as SGDLS and CDR2 as YYNGEE. The CDR3 covers 14 residues. Trimming cost V 4 bases and J 4 bases, with 15 bases left between them. The full variable domain, its missing parts supplied by reference TRBV9 and TRBJ2-7, is DSGVTQTPKHLITATGQRVTLRCSPRSGDLSVYWYQQSLDQGLQFLIQYYNGEERAKGNILERFSAQQFPDLHSELNLSSLELGDSALYFCASSPRGSGYEQYFGPGTRLTVT.

In the case of this clone: Other DNA sequences from this sample encode an identical CDR3 as well. The chain joins TRBV27 to TRBJ2-7; D remains unclear. Per germline, CDR1 MNHEY and CDR2 SMNVEV (reference sequence). This CDR3 region has 13 residues. Trimming pared 2 bases from V and 0 bases from J, leaving 5 bases between. As DNA, the CDR3 is TGTGCCAGCAGTTTAACCGCCTCCTACGAGCAGTACTTC. Its translation: CASSLTASYEQYF.

This clone was seen only once. The chain carries TRBV28 and TRBJ1-3; weak D call: TRBD1 (5 bases). V gave up 3 bases and J gave up 2 bases, with 8 bases separating them. Looked up from germline, CDR1 is MDHEN and CDR2 is SYDVKM. This CDR3 is 14 amino acids long. This chain's CDR3 is CASSFPGTGNTIYF. CDR3 coding DNA: TGTGCCAGCAGTTTCCCAGGGACTGGAAACACCATATATTTT.

The gene calls are TRBV28 and TRBJ1-2; weak D call: TRBD1 (6 bases). The CDR3 has 17 amino acids. Trimming took 2 bases from V and 1 from J, leaving 17 bases between them. Germline values: CDR1 MDHEN, CDR2 SYDVKM. The CDR3 nucleotides are TGTGCCAGCAGTTTAGGAGGTGGGGGGCATCATAACTATGGCTACACCTTC. As protein: CASSLGGGGHHNYGYTF.

The rearrangement joins TRBV9 to TRBJ2-2; the match to TRBD2 covers 9 bases. J lost 2 bases, V lost 0 bases, and 5 bases had no gene match. The CDR3 totals 17 residues. CDR1 is SGDLS and CDR2 is YYNGEE in the germline V gene. The CDR3 DNA reads as TGTGCCAGCAGCGTAGAGAGACTAGCGGTTAACACCGGGGAGCTGTTTTTT. It codes for CASSVERLAVNTGELFF.

This rearrangement joins TRBV5-1 to TRBJ2-1; a weak D match, TRBD2 (6 bases). Germline V gives CDR1 SGHRS, CDR2 YFSETQ. V was trimmed by 1 base and J by 8 bases, leaving 7 bases between them. CDR3 length: 12 amino acids. CDR3 coding DNA: TGCGCCAGCAGCTTGAGCGGGTATGAGCAGTTCTTC. Translation: CASSLSGYEQFF.

The rearrangement joins TRBV4-1 to TRBJ2-1; 12 bases align to TRBD2. Germline V CDR1 and CDR2: MGHRA, YSYEKL. Trimming took 3 bases from V and 7 from J; bases not matched to a gene: 10. The CDR3 consists of 17 residues. Written as DNA, the CDR3 is TGCGCCAGCAGCCACCTTATGACTAGCGGGAGCGGAAATGAGCAGTTCTTC. This encodes CASSHLMTSGSGNEQFF.